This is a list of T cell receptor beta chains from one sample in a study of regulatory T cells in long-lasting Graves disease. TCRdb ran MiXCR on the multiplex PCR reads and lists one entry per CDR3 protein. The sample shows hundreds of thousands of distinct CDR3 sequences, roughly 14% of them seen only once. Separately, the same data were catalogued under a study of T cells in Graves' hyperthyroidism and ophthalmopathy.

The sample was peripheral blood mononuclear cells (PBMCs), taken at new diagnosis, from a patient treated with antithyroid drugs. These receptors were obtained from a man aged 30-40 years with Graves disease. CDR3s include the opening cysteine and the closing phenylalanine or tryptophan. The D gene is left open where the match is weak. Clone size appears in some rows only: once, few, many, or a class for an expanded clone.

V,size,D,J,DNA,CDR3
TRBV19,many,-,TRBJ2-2,TGTGCCAGTAGTACCCCCAGAGACACCGGGGAGCTGTTTTTT,CASSTPRDTGELFF
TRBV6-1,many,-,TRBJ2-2,TGTGCCAGCAGTGAAGTAGGGCGTCCGTTCCCCGGGGAGCTGTTTTTT,CASSEVGRPFPGELFF
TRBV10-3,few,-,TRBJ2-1,TGTGCCATCAGCTTTGGGGCTGAGCAGTTCTTC,CAISFGAEQFF
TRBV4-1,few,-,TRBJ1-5,TGCGCCAGCAGCCAAGCTTTAGTTCAGCCCCAGCATTTT,CASSQALVQPQHF
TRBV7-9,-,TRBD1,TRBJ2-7,TGTGCCAGCACCATAGGACAGGGGGAAGGGCACGAGCAGTACTTC,CASTIGQGEGHEQYF
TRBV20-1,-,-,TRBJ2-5,TGCAGTGCCTTACCGGACTACCAAGAGACCCAGTACTTC,CSALPDYQETQYF
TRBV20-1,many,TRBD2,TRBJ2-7,TGCAGTGCTAGACGATCCGGGACTAGATCGAGGGCCTACGAGCAGTACTTC,CSARRSGTRSRAYEQYF
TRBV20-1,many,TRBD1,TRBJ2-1,TGCAGTGCTATGGACAGGGGACGCTACAATGAGCAGTTCTTC,CSAMDRGRYNEQFF
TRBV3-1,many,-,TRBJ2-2,TGTGCCAGCAGCCTATATAGCGAGAATCCCGGGGAGCTGTTTTTT,CASSLYSENPGELFF
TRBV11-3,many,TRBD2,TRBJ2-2,TGTGCCAGCAGCTTTTTGCGGGGGGACACCGGGGAGCTGTTTTTT,CASSFLRGDTGELFF
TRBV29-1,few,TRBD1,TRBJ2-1,TGCAGCGTGGGACAGGGGGAATCCTACAATGAGCAGTTCTTC,CSVGQGESYNEQFF
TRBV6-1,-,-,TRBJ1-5,TGTGCCAGCAGTGAATATCCGGGGGCGGGGCAGCCCCAGCATTTT,CASSEYPGAGQPQHF
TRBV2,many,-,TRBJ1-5,TGTGCCAGCAGCTCCGACAGCGGAGGCAATCAGCCCCAGCATTTT,CASSSDSGGNQPQHF
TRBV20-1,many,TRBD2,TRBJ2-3,TGCAGTGCCCACGTTCCGGGAGGTGATACGCAGTATTTT,CSAHVPGGDTQYF
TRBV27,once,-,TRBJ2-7,TGTGCCAGCAGTTATGCCGGACGGCCCAGCTCCTACGAGCAGTACTTC,CASSYAGRPSSYEQYF
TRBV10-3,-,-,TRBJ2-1,TGTGCCATCAGGGGGCCCAGCTCCTACAATGAGCAGTTCTTC,CAIRGPSSYNEQFF
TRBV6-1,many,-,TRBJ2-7,TGTGCCAGCAGTGAATCCCAGTACGAGCAGTACTTC,CASSESQYEQYF
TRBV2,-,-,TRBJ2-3,TGTGCCAGCAGTGAAAACTTTTTTACAGATACGCAGTATTTT,CASSENFFTDTQYF
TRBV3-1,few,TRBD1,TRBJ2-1,TGTGCCAGCAGCCAAGTCCCGGGACAGGGGGTCGGTGAGCAGTTCTTC,CASSQVPGQGVGEQFF
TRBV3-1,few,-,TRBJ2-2,TGTGCCAGCAGCCAAATTACCGGGACCGGGGAGCTGTTTTTT,CASSQITGTGELFF
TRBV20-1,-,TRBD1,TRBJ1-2,TGCAGTGCTAGAGCTAGCCGGGACAGGGGGGAAGGCTACACCTTC,CSARASRDRGEGYTF
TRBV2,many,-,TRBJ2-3,TGTGCCAGCCCAAGCGGACTGAAAAGCACAGATACGCAGTATTTT,CASPSGLKSTDTQYF
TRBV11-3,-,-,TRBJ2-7,TGTGCCAGCAGCCCGACAGGAAGAGTTTACGAGCAGTACTTC,CASSPTGRVYEQYF
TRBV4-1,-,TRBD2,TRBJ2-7,TGCGCCAGCAGCCCGGGACTAGGGCTTTCCTACGAGCAGTACTTC,CASSPGLGLSYEQYF
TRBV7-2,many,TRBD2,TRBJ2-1,TGTGCCAGCAGCTTGTCCCAGCTAGCGGGAAACAGGAATGAGCAGTTCTTC,CASSLSQLAGNRNEQFF
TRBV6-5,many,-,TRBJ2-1,TGTGCCAGCAGTTACGACGGCTTATCCTACAATGAGCAGTTCTTC,CASSYDGLSYNEQFF
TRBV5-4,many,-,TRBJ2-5,TGTGCCAGCAGCTTGATGAGCGGCCAGTACCAAGAGACCCAGTACTTC,CASSLMSGQYQETQYF
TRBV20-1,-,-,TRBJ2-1,TGCAGTGCTAGAGGACAGTGGGACAATGAGCAGTTCTTC,CSARGQWDNEQFF
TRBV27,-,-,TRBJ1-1,TGTGCCAGCAGTTTTTCAGGGTGGAACACTGAAGCTTTCTTT,CASSFSGWNTEAFF
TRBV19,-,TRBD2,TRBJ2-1,TGTGCCACCGACACGGGACTAGCGGGAGTAATTGGGAATGAGCAGTTCTTC,CATDTGLAGVIGNEQFF
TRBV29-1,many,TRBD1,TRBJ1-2,TGCAGCGCGGGGACAGGATCGGACTATGGCTACACCTTC,CSAGTGSDYGYTF
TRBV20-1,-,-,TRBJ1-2,TGCAGTGCTAGTAAGACTAACTATGGCTACACCTTC,CSASKTNYGYTF
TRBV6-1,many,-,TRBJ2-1,TGTGCCAGCGGGGGGACCGATAGCTCCTACAATGAGCAGTTCTTC,CASGGTDSSYNEQFF
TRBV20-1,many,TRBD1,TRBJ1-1,TGCAGTGCTAGAGATGGACAGGGGAAGAACACTGAAGCTTTCTTT,CSARDGQGKNTEAFF
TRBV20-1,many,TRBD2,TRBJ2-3,TGCAGTGCTCATCGGGAGGCACAAGATACGCAGTATTTT,CSAHREAQDTQYF
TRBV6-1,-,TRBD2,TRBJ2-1,TGTGCCAGCAGCCGACTAGCGGGAAGGGGCAATGAGCAGTTCTTC,CASSRLAGRGNEQFF
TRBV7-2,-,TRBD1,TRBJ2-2,TGTGCCAGCAGTCCTTATAGATTGCGGACAGGGGGCAGGTTTAGCGCCGGGGAGCTGTTTTTT,CASSPYRLRTGGRFSAGELFF
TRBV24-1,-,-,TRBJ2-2,TGTGCCACCAGTGATTTAAGGCAGGGGGGCACCGGGGAGCTGTTTTTT,CATSDLRQGGTGELFF
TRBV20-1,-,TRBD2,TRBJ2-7,TGCAGTGCCCTGAGCGGGAGGAACTCCTACGAGCAGTACTTC,CSALSGRNSYEQYF
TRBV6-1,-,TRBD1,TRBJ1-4,TGTGCCAGCAGTCGGACAGGGGGCACTAATGAAAAACTGTTTTTT,CASSRTGGTNEKLFF
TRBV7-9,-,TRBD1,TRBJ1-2,TGTGCCAGCAGCCCAGCGACAGGGGTAGGCTACACCTTC,CASSPATGVGYTF
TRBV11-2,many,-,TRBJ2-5,TGTGCCAGCAGCTTAGAAAGGGAGACCCAGTACTTC,CASSLERETQYF
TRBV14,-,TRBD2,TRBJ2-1,TGTGCCAGCAGCCAAGTAGGACTAGCGGTGAGCAATGAGCAGTTCTTC,CASSQVGLAVSNEQFF
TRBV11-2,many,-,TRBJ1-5,TGTGCCAGCAGCCGGGGTGGCGATCAGCCCCAGCATTTT,CASSRGGDQPQHF
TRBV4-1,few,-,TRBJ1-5,TGCGCCAGCAGCCAAATCATAGGGGGCAATCAGCCCCAGCATTTT,CASSQIIGGNQPQHF
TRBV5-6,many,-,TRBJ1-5,TGTGCCAGCAGCTTATTGGGGGCTAAACAGCCCCAGCATTTT,CASSLLGAKQPQHF
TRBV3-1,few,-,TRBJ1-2,TGTGCCAGCAGCCAAGCAGGGAGTTATGGCTACACCTTC,CASSQAGSYGYTF
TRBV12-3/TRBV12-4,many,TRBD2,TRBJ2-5,TGTGCCAGCAGTTCAGAACCTAGCGGGAAATTCAACCAAGAGACCCAGTACTTC,CASSSEPSGKFNQETQYF
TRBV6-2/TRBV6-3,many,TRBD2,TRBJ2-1,TGTGCCAGCGGGCGGACTAGCGGGAGGGCCTTCAAATTTTACAATGAGCAGTTCTTC,CASGRTSGRAFKFYNEQFF